This entry lists 21 T cell receptor beta chains sequenced from one sample in a study of identical twins. TCRdb reprocessed the 5' RACE reads via MiXCR and lists one record per CDR3 protein. The sample lists 1,800,000 or so distinct CDR3 sequences, more than 30% occurring once. Sequenced: cord blood. Receptors were obtained from a newborn girl in good health.

This clonotype was observed a few times. The chain recombines TRBV9 with TRBJ2-1, with 8 nucleotides matching TRBD2. Germline lookup yields CDR1 SGDLS and CDR2 YYNGEE. Germline trimming cut 4 bases from V and 5 bases from J; bases unmatched to any gene: 8. The CDR3 sequence is 15 residues long. For the CDR3, the DNA is TGTGCCAGCAGCCCGAAACCGGGGGGGCACAATGAGCAGTTCTTC. Translating it yields CASSPKPGGHNEQFF. Looking up the rest from reference TRBV9 and TRBJ2-1 gives the full variable domain: DSGVTQTPKHLITATGQRVTLRCSPRSGDLSVYWYQQSLDQGLQFLIQYYNGEERAKGNILERFSAQQFPDLHSELNLSSLELGDSALYFCASSPKPGGHNEQFFGPGTRLTVL.

This chain links TRBV6-6 with TRBJ1-2, with D possibly matching TRBD1 (6 bases). The ends were cut back, 7 bases at V and 4 bases at J, with 16 bases in the middle. CDR3 size: 14 residues. The germline gives CDR1 MNHNY, CDR2 SVGAGI (reference sequence). The CDR3 bases are TGTGCCAGCACCTCCGCCCAAGGGGGCTATGGCTACACCTTC. Amino acids: CASTSAQGGYGYTF.

The sample holds one count of this clonotype. At one boundary the junction diverges from the germline segment, which might be a read error. The CDR3, as DNA: TGTGCCAGCAGCCCCAGAGAGACAGGCTATGGCCACACCTTC. This sequence encodes CASSPRETGYGHTF. The V call is TRBV13, the J call TRBJ1-2, with a weak D call TRBD1 (6 bases). Germline CDR1 reads PRHDT; CDR2 reads FYEKMQ (reference sequence). CDR3 length equals 14 residues.

Many counts were recorded for this clonotype. The chain carries TRBV12-3 or TRBV12-4 and TRBJ2-1, with 11 bases matching TRBD2. J gave up 7 bases and V 7 bases, and 3 bases lay outside the gene matches. The CDR3 covers 13 residues. The CDR3 DNA is TGTGCCAGCACGACTAGCGGGATGAATGAGCAGTTCTTC. This gives the protein CASTTSGMNEQFF.

Comments on this clonotype: This is likely a read error, given that the CDR3 carries no conserved phenylalanine or tryptophan at its end. The chain links TRBV5-6 to TRBJ2-5; D is ambiguous. The J call may be mistaken, given a closer DNA end match to TRBJ2-7. The CDR3 has 14 amino acids. Germline lookup yields CDR1 SGHDT and CDR2 YYEEEE. The CDR3 protein is CASSLGPRSYEQYL. The CDR3 DNA reads as TGTGCCAGCAGCTTGGGTCCGCGGTCCTACGAGCAGTACTTA.

The chain joins TRBV18 to TRBJ1-1; D call uncertain. V was cut by 1 base and J by 5 bases, with 11 bases left in between. Germline values: CDR1 KGHSH, CDR2 LQKENI. The CDR3 totals 14 residues. The DNA for the CDR3 is TGTGCCAGCTCACCACGGAGGGAGTGGACTGAAGCTTTCTTT. It specifies CASSPRREWTEAFF. The full variable domain, its missing parts supplied by reference TRBV18 and TRBJ1-1, is NAGVMQNPRHLVRRRGQEARLRCSPMKGHSHVYWYRQLPEEGLKFMVYLQKENIIDESGMPKERFSAEFPKEGPSILRIQQVVRGDSAAYFCASSPRREWTEAFFGQGTRLTVV.

The chain employs TRBV24-1 and TRBJ1-2; D is undetermined. The CDR3 is made up of 12 amino acids. From germline, CDR1 is KGHDR and CDR2 SFDVKD. V lost 3 bases to trimming and J lost 8 bases, with 9 bases between them. In DNA, the CDR3 is TGTGCCACCAGTGATCAATGGTCGGGCTACACCTTC. This codes for CATSDQWSGYTF.

V gene TRBV20-1 combines with J gene TRBJ2-1, with a tentative D call TRBD2 (5 bases). This CDR3 has 11 amino acids. Germline V lookup: CDR1 DFQATT, CDR2 SNEGSKA (reference sequence). This CDR3 reads CSPGLYNEQFF. CDR3 nucleotides: TGCAGCCCTGGACTCTACAATGAGCAGTTCTTC.

The genes are TRBV7-8 and TRBJ1-1, with D perhaps TRBD1 (6 bases). CDR1 is SGHVS, CDR2 FQNEAQ, per germline. The V end lost 5 bases, the J end lost 3 bases, and 16 bases lay between the germline ends. The CDR3 consists of 15 residues. The CDR3: CASSPQQGLDTEAFF. As DNA, the CDR3 is TGTGCCAGCAGCCCCCAACAGGGTCTAGACACTGAAGCTTTCTTT.

In this sample, this clonotype turned up many times. The chain links TRBV14 to TRBJ2-5, with TRBD2 matching 8 bases. The germline CDR1 and CDR2 sequences are SGHDN and FVKESK. The CDR3 is 15 amino acids. V lost 0 bases to trimming and J lost 5 bases; unmatched junction nucleotides: 5. The CDR3 sequence: CASSQDGTSRETQYF. The DNA for the CDR3 is TGTGCCAGCAGCCAAGATGGGACTAGTAGGGAGACCCAGTACTTC.

The chain couples TRBV5-1 to TRBJ2-3, with 10 bases that match TRBD2. The ends lost 0 bases at V and 1 base at J; junction bases unmatched: 8. This CDR3 is 18 amino acids long. Germline V gene data show CDR1 as SGHRS and CDR2 as YFSETQ. The CDR3 region is CASSLVGSGGPRTDTQYF. CDR3 in DNA: TGCGCCAGCAGCTTGGTCGGTAGCGGGGGGCCCCGCACAGATACGCAGTATTTT.

V gene TRBV6-1 combines with J gene TRBJ2-7, with D hard to call. Germline V gene sequence: CDR1 MNHNS, CDR2 SASEGT. The length of the CDR3 is 14 residues. V lost 4 bases to trimming and J lost 2 bases, with 12 bases between them. The CDR3 sequence: CASSVRPVTYEQYF. In DNA, the CDR3 is TGTGCCAGCAGTGTTCGGCCAGTCACCTACGAGCAGTACTTC.

V gene TRBV14 combines with J gene TRBJ2-7; 7 bases align to TRBD1. The germline V gene has CDR1 SGHDN and CDR2 FVKESK. Losses at the gene ends were 2 bases for V and 7 bases for J; bases not matched to a gene: 14. This CDR3 spans 16 amino acids. The CDR3 reads CASSQPGQRGYNEQYF. CDR3 sequence (DNA): TGTGCCAGCAGCCAACCGGGACAGAGGGGATACAATGAGCAGTACTTC.

The chain is built from TRBV20-1 and TRBJ1-2; D unclear. The CDR3 loop spans 13 amino acids. Per germline, CDR1 DFQATT and CDR2 SNEGSKA (reference sequence). Trimming cost V 0 bases and J 4 bases, with 9 bases left between them. The CDR3 DNA reads TGCAGTGCTAGAGATAAGGCGTTCTATGGCTACACCTTC. It translates to CSARDKAFYGYTF.

The chain uses TRBV7-2 and TRBJ1-4; 7 positions match TRBD1. With V trimmed by 4 bases and J by 7 bases, 6 bases remained unmatched. Germline-derived CDR1 and CDR2 are SGHTA and FQGNSA. The CDR3 has 14 residues. CDR3 in amino acids: CASSSDRAGEKLFF. The CDR3 DNA sequence: TGTGCCAGCAGCTCAGACAGGGCCGGTGAAAAACTGTTTTTT.

There are a few counts of this clonotype. The V and J genes are TRBV25-1 and TRBJ2-1, with 9 bases that match TRBD1. Per germline, CDR1 MGHDK and CDR2 SYGVNS. V was clipped by 4 bases and J by 4 bases; unmatched bases: 5. The CDR3 runs to 15 residues. CDR3 in DNA: TGTGCCAGCAGTGGCCGGGACAGGGCTTACAATGAGCAGTTCTTC. Translated, it gives CASSGRDRAYNEQFF.

This chain joins TRBV6-1 and TRBJ2-3; tentative D call: TRBD1 (6 bases). Germline V gene lookup returns CDR1 MNHNS and CDR2 SASEGT. V was shortened by 2 bases and J by 8 bases, with 11 bases between the two germline ends. The CDR3 runs 13 residues. The CDR3 reads CASSENGRGTQYF. DNA for the CDR3: TGTGCCAGCAGTGAAAACGGCAGGGGTACGCAGTATTTT.

V and J are TRBV27 and TRBJ1-5; D might be TRBD1 (5 bases). The CDR3 runs 15 residues. V was pared by 6 bases and J by 1 base, with 13 bases between. Germline loops: CDR1 MNHEY, CDR2 SMNVEV (reference sequence). Here the CDR3 DNA reads TGTGCCAGCAGGAGTAGGGGTGGAAGCAATCAGCCCCAGCATTTT. Translating it yields CASRSRGGSNQPQHF.

This clonotype was seen only a few times. As DNA, the CDR3 is TGTGCCAGCAGTTCCAGGGGGTTGAGCAATCAGCCCCAGCATTTT. It codes for CASSSRGLSNQPQHF. This rearrangement joins TRBV6-1 to TRBJ1-5; 7 bases line up with TRBD1. J was trimmed by 1 base and V by 5 bases; bases with no gene match: 5. This CDR3 is built from 15 residues. From germline, CDR1 is MNHNS and CDR2 SASEGT.

The chain couples TRBV7-8 to TRBJ2-3, with 7 bases aligning to TRBD1. The CDR3 is 18 amino acids. Germline trimming cut 2 bases from V and 2 bases from J; bases unmatched to any gene: 13. Germline loops: CDR1 SGHVS, CDR2 FQNEAQ. This CDR3 is CASSLSPTGDSITDTQYF. As DNA, the CDR3 is TGTGCCAGCAGCTTATCCCCAACAGGGGATAGCATCACAGATACGCAGTATTTT.

This clonotype was counted only a few times. The chain joins TRBV9 to TRBJ2-5; 7 nucleotides agree with TRBD2. V was pared by 3 bases and J by 0 bases, with 5 bases of the junction left unmatched. Germline CDR1 SGDLS, CDR2 YYNGEE. The CDR3 is 15 amino acids. The CDR3 loop is CASSARGSYQETQYF. Here the CDR3 DNA reads TGTGCCAGCAGCGCCCGCGGGAGCTACCAAGAGACCCAGTACTTC. Full variable domain (missing parts from reference TRBV9 and TRBJ2-5): DSGVTQTPKHLITATGQRVTLRCSPRSGDLSVYWYQQSLDQGLQFLIQYYNGEERAKGNILERFSAQQFPDLHSELNLSSLELGDSALYFCASSARGSYQETQYFGPGTRLLVL.